Listed below are T cell receptor beta chains from one sample, sequenced in a study of blood T cell repertoires in COVID-19. Repertoires were generated with immunoSEQ multiplex PCR, while TCRdb's copy carries only in-frame clones and drops some. Of about 300,000 clones in the sample, approximately 88% were seen once. The sample was peripheral blood. The receptors shown here come from a woman in her twenties or thirties who had recovered from COVID-19. The CDR3 runs from the conserved cysteine through the conserved F or W.

j_gene	v_gene	CDR3aa
TRBJ1-1	TRBV19	CASRGTGPNTEAFF
TRBJ1-6	TRBV13	CASSTGQGSSPLHF
TRBJ1-6	TRBV7-2	CASRLRWSNSPLHF
TRBJ1-6	TRBV5-8	CASSREGPNSPLHF
TRBJ1-5	TRBV2	CASSGPSGPQHF
TRBJ2-7	TRBV28	CASSFQTGPYEQYF
TRBJ1-2	TRBV7-9	CASSAQGQGPYGYTF
TRBJ2-7	TRBV27	CASSATGTAGSYEQYF
TRBJ2-3	TRBV5-1	CASGLAGLGTDTQYF
TRBJ2-5	TRBV24-1	CATSEPTGLGQETQYF
TRBJ2-2	TRBV5-1	CASSPWGVLNTGELFF
TRBJ2-1	TRBV5-6	CASSLIQGLGYNEQFF
TRBJ1-3	TRBV4-1	CASSQGAGGSPGNTIYF
TRBJ2-3	TRBV18	CASSVGGGTDTQYF
TRBJ2-3	TRBV3-1/TRBV3-2	CASSLRASGVSDTQYF
TRBJ2-3	TRBV19	CASSGRQGTDTQYF
TRBJ1-2	TRBV18	CASSQETGLDGYTF
TRBJ2-1	TRBV30	CAWIQGSSYNEQFF
TRBJ2-5	TRBV7-6	CASSVGQRLQETQYF
TRBJ2-3	TRBV30	CAWTRQSDTQYF
TRBJ2-7	TRBV5-8	CASSLLVIRDEQYF
TRBJ2-5	TRBV4-2	CASSQINPDKTETQYF
TRBJ1-6	TRBV30	CAWSPTGAYYNSPLHF
TRBJ1-2	TRBV10-3	CAISGGQGSYGYTF
TRBJ1-5	TRBV5-6	CASSWGVHGPQHF
TRBJ2-3	TRBV10-1	CASSVNRGYLDTQYF
TRBJ1-2	TRBV15	CATSRDRTVANYGYTF
TRBJ1-6	TRBV28	CASISSPGQGESSYNSPLHF
TRBJ1-4	TRBV9	CASSVTGGEGEKLFF
TRBJ2-3	TRBV24-1	CATSGDRYYTDTQYF
TRBJ2-2	TRBV6-5	CASSYPDRGPGELFF
TRBJ1-5	TRBV19	CASSIRDSNQPQHF
TRBJ2-3	TRBV7-2	CASSLEAAGVDTQYF
TRBJ2-2	TRBV11-2	CASSLAGLNTGELFF
TRBJ1-4	TRBV9	CASSPRAGYGGEKLFF
TRBJ2-2	TRBV9	CASSVGLFGGRTGELFF
TRBJ1-5	TRBV7-2	CASSLGGGISNQPQHF